These T cell receptor beta chains were read from a single sample in a study of regulatory T cells in long-lasting Graves disease. TCRdb reprocessed the multiplex PCR reads with MiXCR, giving one entry per CDR3 protein. The sample holds approximately 360,000 distinct CDR3 sequences, around 11% seen once. This sample also belongs to another study, concerning T cells in Graves' hyperthyroidism and ophthalmopathy.

Sequenced material: peripheral blood mononuclear cells (PBMCs), taken at new diagnosis, from a patient treated with antithyroid drugs. All receptors derive from a young woman with Graves disease. Each CDR3 is given with its conserved first and last residue. A D gene is named only where the DNA matches it firmly. Size is omitted from some rows. Given values are once, few, many or a class for expanded clones.

d_call	clone_size	cdr3_length	v_call	j_call	cdr3_nt	cdr3_aa
TRBD1	-	14	TRBV12-3/TRBV12-4	TRBJ2-7	TGTGCCAGCAGAAGGGGACAGGGGACCGCCGAGCAGTACTTC	CASRRGQGTAEQYF
TRBD1	-	17	TRBV12-3/TRBV12-4	TRBJ1-2	TGTGCCAGCGGTCCAGGGGGGGAAGGCGGAAGCCCTTATGGCTACACCTTC	CASGPGGEGGSPYGYTF
TRBD1	many	17	TRBV4-2	TRBJ2-6	TGTGCCAGCAGCCAAGAGGACAGGGGCTCTGGGGCCAACGTCCTGACTTTC	CASSQEDRGSGANVLTF
TRBD1	-	20	TRBV9	TRBJ2-2	TGTGCCAGCAGCGTAAGACAGGGGGCGGGAGTCCTAGGGTCCACCGGGGAGCTGTTTTTT	CASSVRQGAGVLGSTGELFF
-	many	15	TRBV5-1	TRBJ1-5	TGCGCCAGCAGCGCAGGGGATTATAGCAATCAGCCCCAGCATTTT	CASSAGDYSNQPQHF
TRBD1	many	15	TRBV20-1	TRBJ1-6	TGCAGTGCTGTACCCGGGACAGTGATTAATTCACCCCTCCACTTT	CSAVPGTVINSPLHF
-	-	17	TRBV9	TRBJ1-4	TGTGCCAGCAGCGCCTCCCCTGGACGGGCTACTAATGAAAAACTGTTTTTT	CASSASPGRATNEKLFF
TRBD1	many	12	TRBV20-1	TRBJ2-7	TGCAGTGCCATCCAAGGGGGCAGCTACCAGTACTTC	CSAIQGGSYQYF
-	few	16	TRBV9	TRBJ2-3	TGTGCCAGCAGCGTAGGTCCAATCATTAGCACAGATACGCAGTATTTT	CASSVGPIISTDTQYF
-	many	14	TRBV12-3/TRBV12-4	TRBJ1-3	TGTGCCAGCAGCCTCCTGTTCTCTGGAAACACCATATATTTT	CASSLLFSGNTIYF
-	many	14	TRBV11-2	TRBJ1-1	TGTGCCAGCAGCCTCAACCGGGCGGGGGCTGAAGCTTTCTTT	CASSLNRAGAEAFF
TRBD2	many	15	TRBV20-1	TRBJ2-3	TGCAGTGCTAGCGGGCGGGGGGGCAGTACAGATACGCAGTATTTT	CSASGRGGSTDTQYF
TRBD1	many	16	TRBV6-6	TRBJ2-7	TGTGCCAGCAGTTACTCGTTGAGGACAGGGACCTACGAGCAGTACTTC	CASSYSLRTGTYEQYF
TRBD2	many	14	TRBV6-1	TRBJ2-3	TGTGCCAGCAATCTAGCGGGACGGACAGATACGCAGTATTTT	CASNLAGRTDTQYF
-	many	14	TRBV3-1	TRBJ1-1	TGTGCCAGCACCCCAGCAGTGGGGAACACTGAAGCTTTCTTT	CASTPAVGNTEAFF
-	few	16	TRBV7-2	TRBJ1-2	TGTGCCAGCAGCCCCGGGACACCAGGCGGGGTTCATGGCTACACCTTC	CASSPGTPGGVHGYTF
-	few	13	TRBV7-2	TRBJ2-5	TGTGCCAGCAGCTTAGTGGGTGCCCTGACCCAGTACTTC	CASSLVGALTQYF
-	many	17	TRBV6-1	TRBJ1-5	TGTGCCAGCAGCCCTGGGTACACCTATACTAGAAATCAGCCCCAGCATTTT	CASSPGYTYTRNQPQHF
TRBD1	many	14	TRBV12-3/TRBV12-4	TRBJ1-1	TGTGCCAGCAGTTTAGCCGACAGGGGGACTGAAGCTTTCTTT	CASSLADRGTEAFF
-	many	15	TRBV5-4	TRBJ2-5	TGTGCCAGCAGCCTGAGAATGGGGTCGGGAGAGACCCAGTACTTC	CASSLRMGSGETQYF
TRBD1	many	15	TRBV5-1	TRBJ2-1	TGCGCCAGCAGCTTGCAGGGGGTCCGGTTGAATGAGCAGTTCTTC	CASSLQGVRLNEQFF
-	many	15	TRBV27	TRBJ1-1	TGTGCCAGCAGTTTATCTGGGGGGCTAGGTACTGAAGCTTTCTTT	CASSLSGGLGTEAFF
-	-	15	TRBV27	TRBJ2-1	TGTGCCAGCCACGTTTCGACAGGCTCCTACAATGAGCAGTTCTTC	CASHVSTGSYNEQFF
TRBD1	-	16	TRBV10-2	TRBJ2-2	TGCGCCAGCAGTTCTCCACGGGACAGGGTTACCGGGGAGCTGTTTTTT	CASSSPRDRVTGELFF
-	many	13	TRBV3-1	TRBJ1-1	TGTGCCAGCAGGAGCAGGGGGAACACTGAAGCTTTCTTT	CASRSRGNTEAFF
TRBD2	many	16	TRBV12-3/TRBV12-4	TRBJ2-5	TGTGCCAGCAGTTTCTCGGCGGGGGGTACTCAAGAGACCCAGTACTTC	CASSFSAGGTQETQYF
-	-	16	TRBV7-6	TRBJ1-5	TGTGCCAGCAGCTTAGATGCGGGAGGGCCTTCAGATACGCAGCATTTT	CASSLDAGGPSDTQHF
TRBD1	many	15	TRBV30	TRBJ1-4	TGTGCCTGGAGTCAGGACAGGGCGACTAATGAAAAACTGTTTTTT	CAWSQDRATNEKLFF